Listed here are 8 T cell receptor beta chains from one sample, sequenced in a study of shared clonotypes between healthy human individuals. Assay: immunoSEQ multiplex PCR; the TCRdb copy retains only in-frame clones and omits some. This sample has roughly 2,300,000 clones, with roughly 92% found just once. The material sequenced was naive CD4+ T cells from PBMCs. Subset reported: CD45RA+ positively selected. The receptors originated from a man younger than 35 in good health. Some clones in this sample may be carry-over from other donors' samples.

The rearrangement links TRBV6-6 to TRBJ1-2; D unresolved. V was pared by 0 bases and J by 8 bases, with 10 bases between. The germline CDR1 and CDR2 sequences are MNHNY and SVGAGI (reference sequence). CDR3 size: 13 residues. The CDR3: CASSYSRFRGYTF. The CDR3 DNA is TGTGCCAGCAGTTACTCCCGGTTTCGCGGCTACACCTTC.

The chain has TRBV27 and TRBJ2-4; 7 positions agree with TRBD1. In germline, CDR1 is MNHEY, CDR2 SMNVEV (reference sequence). The ends lost 8 bases at V and 0 bases at J; junction bases unmatched: 13. The CDR3 contains 17 residues. CDR3 in amino acids: CASRPVGTAIAKNIQYF. The CDR3 bases are TGTGCCAGCCGACCGGTGGGGACAGCCATAGCCAAAAACATTCAGTACTTC.

V and J are TRBV5-6 and TRBJ2-2, with a weak D call TRBD1 (5 bases). CDR3 length: 13 residues. With 4 bases removed from V and 4 bases from J, the gap between germline ends came to 8 bases. Germline V gene lookup returns CDR1 SGHDT and CDR2 YYEEEE. The CDR3 DNA is TGTGCCAGCAGCCCGGACACCACCGGGGAGCTGTTTTTT. Protein product: CASSPDTTGELFF.

This chain connects TRBV2 to TRBJ2-1; the D gene is possibly TRBD1 (6 bases). Trimming pared 6 bases from V and 2 bases from J, leaving 11 bases between. The CDR3 extends over 14 amino acids. Germline CDR1 and CDR2: SNHLY and FYNNEI. The CDR3: CASSPNRAYNEQFF. CDR3 coding DNA: TGTGCCAGCAGCCCGAACAGGGCCTACAATGAGCAGTTCTTC.

The rearrangement uses TRBV14 and TRBJ2-5; unclear D gene. This CDR3 has 13 residues. Looked up from germline, CDR1 is SGHDN and CDR2 is FVKESK. With 2 bases removed from V and 5 bases from J, the gap between germline ends came to 9 bases. In nucleotides, the CDR3 is TGTGCCAGCAGCCAATTTGGCCTGGAGACCCAGTACTTC. Amino acids: CASSQFGLETQYF.

This clone was detected only a few times. The DNA is left out, because the CDR3 cannot be placed on it with certainty; the CDR3 is given as TCRdb lists it. The chain combines TRBV28 with TRBJ1-1. The CDR3 length equals 17 residues, ends included. Germline V gives CDR1 MDHEN, CDR2 SYDVKM. Here the CDR3 reads CASSSSGPFPLNAEAFF.

Points on this clone: Other DNA sequences in this sample translate to the same CDR3. This chain connects TRBV20-1 to TRBJ2-7; D ambiguous. Germline V gene data show CDR1 as DFQATT and CDR2 as SNEGSKA (reference sequence). V lost 3 bases, J lost 4 bases, and 7 bases lay in between. The CDR3 sequence is 11 residues long. CDR3 protein: CSASTQYEQYF. The CDR3 bases are TGCAGTGCTAGTACCCAATACGAGCAGTACTTC.

The chain combines TRBV5-1 with TRBJ2-5, with 10 bases lining up with TRBD1. Per the germline V gene, CDR1 is SGHRS and CDR2 is YFSETQ. This CDR3 region has 16 residues. J gave up 7 bases and V 4 bases, and 13 bases lay outside the gene matches. The CDR3 region has the DNA TGCGCCAGCAGCCCGGCCGGGACAGGGGACCCGGGGACCCAGTACTTC. Protein product: CASSPAGTGDPGTQYF.